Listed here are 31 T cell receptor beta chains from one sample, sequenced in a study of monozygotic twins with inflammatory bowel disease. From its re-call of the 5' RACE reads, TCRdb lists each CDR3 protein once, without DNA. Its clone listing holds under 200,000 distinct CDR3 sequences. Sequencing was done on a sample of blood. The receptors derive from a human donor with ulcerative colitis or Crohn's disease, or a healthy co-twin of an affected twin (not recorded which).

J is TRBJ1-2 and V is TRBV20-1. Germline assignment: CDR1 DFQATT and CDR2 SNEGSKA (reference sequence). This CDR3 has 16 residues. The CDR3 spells CSASRFRDTENYGYTF.

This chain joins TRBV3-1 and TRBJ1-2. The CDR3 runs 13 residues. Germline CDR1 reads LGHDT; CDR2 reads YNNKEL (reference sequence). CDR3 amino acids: CASSQLSNYGYTF.

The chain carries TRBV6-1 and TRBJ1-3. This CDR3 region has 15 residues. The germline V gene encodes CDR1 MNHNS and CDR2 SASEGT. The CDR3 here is CASGLGGNSGNTIYF.

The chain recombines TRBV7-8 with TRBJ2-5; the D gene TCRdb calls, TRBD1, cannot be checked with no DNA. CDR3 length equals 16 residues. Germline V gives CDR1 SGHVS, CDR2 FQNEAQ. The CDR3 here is CASSFRGPTGPETQYF.

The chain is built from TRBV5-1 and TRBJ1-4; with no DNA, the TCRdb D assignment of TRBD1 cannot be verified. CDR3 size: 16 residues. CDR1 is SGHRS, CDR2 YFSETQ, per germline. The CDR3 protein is CASAGTGDLGGEKLFF.

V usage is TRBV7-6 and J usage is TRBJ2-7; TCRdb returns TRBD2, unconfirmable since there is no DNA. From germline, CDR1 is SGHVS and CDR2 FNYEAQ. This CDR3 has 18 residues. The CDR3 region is CASSPGLAGGPSPYEQYF. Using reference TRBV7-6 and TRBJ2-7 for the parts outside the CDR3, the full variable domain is GAGVSQSPRYKVTKRGQDVALRCDPISGHVSLYWYRQALGQGPEFLTYFNYEAQQDKSGLPNDRFSAERPEGSISTLTIQRTEQRDSAMYRCASSPGLAGGPSPYEQYFGPGTRLTVT.

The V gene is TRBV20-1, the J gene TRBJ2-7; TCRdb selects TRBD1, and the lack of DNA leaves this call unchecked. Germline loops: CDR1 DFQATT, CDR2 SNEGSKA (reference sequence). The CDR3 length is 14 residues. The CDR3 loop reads CSAKWDRGMYEQYF.

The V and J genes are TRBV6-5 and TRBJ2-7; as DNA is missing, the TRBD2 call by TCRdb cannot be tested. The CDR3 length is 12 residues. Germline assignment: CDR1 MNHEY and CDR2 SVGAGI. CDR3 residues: CASRPTAGVQYF.

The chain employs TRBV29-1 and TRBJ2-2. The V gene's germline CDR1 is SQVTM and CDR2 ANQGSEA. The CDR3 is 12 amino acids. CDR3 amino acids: CSAGALSGELFF.

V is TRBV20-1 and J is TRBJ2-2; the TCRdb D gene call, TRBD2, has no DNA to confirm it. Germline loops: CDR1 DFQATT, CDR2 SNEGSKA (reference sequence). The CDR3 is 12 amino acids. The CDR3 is CSVGLNTGELFF.

The chain's CDR3 is CASSSGDREVTEAFF. The V and J genes are TRBV7-9 and TRBJ1-1; TCRdb proposes TRBD1, but this gene call is untestable without DNA. This CDR3 is built from 15 residues. Germline CDR1 is SEHNR and CDR2 is FQNEAQ (reference sequence).

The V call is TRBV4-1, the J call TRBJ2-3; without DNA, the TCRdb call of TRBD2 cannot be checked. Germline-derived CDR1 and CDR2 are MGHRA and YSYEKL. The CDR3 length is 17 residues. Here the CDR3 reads CASSQGFGREGQDTQYF.

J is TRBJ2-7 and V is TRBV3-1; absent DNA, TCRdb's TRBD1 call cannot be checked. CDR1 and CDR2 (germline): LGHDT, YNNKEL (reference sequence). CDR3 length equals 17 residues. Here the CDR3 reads CASSQLAYTGTDYEQYF.

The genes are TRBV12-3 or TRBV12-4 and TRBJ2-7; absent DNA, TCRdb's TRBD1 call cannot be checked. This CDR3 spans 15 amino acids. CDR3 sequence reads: CASSFGTAPTYEQYF.

The CDR3 loop is CASSPEGSLPTGIQYF. The rearrangement links TRBV6-1 to TRBJ2-4; TCRdb's D call, TRBD1, is unchecked because there is no DNA. Germline V gene sequence: CDR1 MNHNS, CDR2 SASEGT. The CDR3 loop spans 16 amino acids.

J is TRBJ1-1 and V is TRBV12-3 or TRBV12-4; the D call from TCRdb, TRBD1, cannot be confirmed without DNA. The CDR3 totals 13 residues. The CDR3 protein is CASSYREDTEAFF.

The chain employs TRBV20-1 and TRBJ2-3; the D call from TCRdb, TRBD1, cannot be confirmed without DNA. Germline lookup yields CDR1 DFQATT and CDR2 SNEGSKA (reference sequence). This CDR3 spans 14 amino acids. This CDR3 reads CSASGGGSHDTQYF.

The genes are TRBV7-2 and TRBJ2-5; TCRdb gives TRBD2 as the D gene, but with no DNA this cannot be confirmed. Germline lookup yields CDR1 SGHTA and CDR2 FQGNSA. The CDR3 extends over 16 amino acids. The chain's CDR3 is CASSLAFAGGGETQYF. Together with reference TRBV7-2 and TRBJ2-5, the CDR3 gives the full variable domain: GAGVSQSPSNKVTEKGKDVELRCDPISGHTALYWYRQSLGQGLEFLIYFQGNSAPDKSGLPSDRFSAERTGGSVSTLTIQRTQQEDSAVYLCASSLAFAGGGETQYFGPGTRLLVL.

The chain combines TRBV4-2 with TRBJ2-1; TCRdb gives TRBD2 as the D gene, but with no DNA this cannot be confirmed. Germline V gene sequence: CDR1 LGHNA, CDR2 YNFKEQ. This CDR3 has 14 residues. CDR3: CASSQSGRGNEQFF.

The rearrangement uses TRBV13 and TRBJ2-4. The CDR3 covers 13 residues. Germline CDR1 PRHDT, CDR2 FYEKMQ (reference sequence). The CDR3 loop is CASSLRLGNIQYF.

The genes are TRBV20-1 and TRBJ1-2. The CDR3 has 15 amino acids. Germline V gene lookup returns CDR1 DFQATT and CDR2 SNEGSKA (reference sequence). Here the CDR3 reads CSARPLVGVHYGYTF.

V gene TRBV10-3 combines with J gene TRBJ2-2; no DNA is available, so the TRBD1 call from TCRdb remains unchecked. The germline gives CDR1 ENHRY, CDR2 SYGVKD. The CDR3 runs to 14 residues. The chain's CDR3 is CAAHQTGNTGGLFF.

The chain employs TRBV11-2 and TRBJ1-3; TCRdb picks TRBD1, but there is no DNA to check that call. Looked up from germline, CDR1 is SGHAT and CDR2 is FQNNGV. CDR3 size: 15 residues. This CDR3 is CASSPVRNSGNTIYF.

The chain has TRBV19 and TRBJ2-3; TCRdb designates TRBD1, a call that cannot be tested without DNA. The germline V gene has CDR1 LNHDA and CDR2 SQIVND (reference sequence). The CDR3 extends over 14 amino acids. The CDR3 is CASRLDRAPDTQYF.

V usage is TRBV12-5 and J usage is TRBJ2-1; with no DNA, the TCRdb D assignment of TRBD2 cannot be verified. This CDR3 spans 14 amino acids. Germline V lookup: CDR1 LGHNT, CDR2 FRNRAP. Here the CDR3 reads CASGPSGGFNEQFF.

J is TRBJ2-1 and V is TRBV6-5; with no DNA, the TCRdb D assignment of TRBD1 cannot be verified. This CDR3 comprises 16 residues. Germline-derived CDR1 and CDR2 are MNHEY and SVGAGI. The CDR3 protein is CASSYWGSGQGNEQFF.

CDR3: CASSSGRQETQYF. The rearrangement uses TRBV7-8 and TRBJ2-5. This CDR3 has 13 residues. Germline CDR1 reads SGHVS; CDR2 reads FQNEAQ.

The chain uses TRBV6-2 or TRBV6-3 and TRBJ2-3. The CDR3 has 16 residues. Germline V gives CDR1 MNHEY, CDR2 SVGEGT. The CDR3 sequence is CASSYSKVRLSDTQYF.

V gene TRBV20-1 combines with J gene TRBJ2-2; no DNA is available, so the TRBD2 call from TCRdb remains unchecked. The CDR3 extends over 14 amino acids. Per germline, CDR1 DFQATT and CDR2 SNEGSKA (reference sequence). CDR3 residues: CSASGTSETRELFF.

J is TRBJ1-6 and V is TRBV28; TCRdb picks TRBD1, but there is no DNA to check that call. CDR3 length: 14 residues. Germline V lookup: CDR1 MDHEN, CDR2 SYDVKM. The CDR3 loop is CASSSSGANSPLHF.

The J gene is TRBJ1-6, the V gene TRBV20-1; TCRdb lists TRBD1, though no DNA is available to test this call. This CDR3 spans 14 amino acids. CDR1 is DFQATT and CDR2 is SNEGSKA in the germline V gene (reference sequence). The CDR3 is CSARAGTENSPLHF.